These T cell receptor beta chains were read from a single sample in a study of shared clonotypes between healthy human individuals. The repertoire was sequenced with immunoSEQ multiplex PCR; TCRdb's copy has only in-frame clones and lacks some. This table has around 720,000 clones, 73% appearing once. The sequencing input was memory CD4+ T cells sorted from blood. The receptors stem from a woman aged 30 to 39 in good health. The CDR3 runs from the conserved cysteine through the conserved F or W. The order of the fields is V gene, J gene, clone size, CDR3 length, D gene, CDR3 protein, CDR3 DNA. The D gene is left open where the match is weak. Clone sizes are given selectively: once, few, many, or a class where the clone is expanded.

v_gene: TRBV28; j_gene: TRBJ1-3; abundance: .; len: 15; d_gene: TRBD1; CDR3aa: CASSPGQVGGNTIYF; CDR3nt: TGTGCCAGTTCTCCGGGACAGGTGGGAGGAAACACCATATATTTT
v_gene: TRBV6-5; j_gene: TRBJ1-2; abundance: .; len: 14; d_gene: .; CDR3aa: CASSYSQAFYGYTF; CDR3nt: TGTGCCAGCAGTTACTCCCAGGCTTTCTATGGCTACACCTTC
v_gene: TRBV5-1; j_gene: TRBJ2-2; abundance: .; len: 14; d_gene: .; CDR3aa: CASSPGSSTGELFF; CDR3nt: TGCGCCAGCAGTCCGGGCTCGAGCACCGGGGAGCTGTTTTTT
v_gene: TRBV6-6; j_gene: TRBJ2-4; abundance: .; len: 16; d_gene: .; CDR3aa: CASSYGRGSGKNIQYF; CDR3nt: TGTGCCAGCAGTTACGGGCGGGGTAGCGGCAAAAACATTCAGTACTTC
v_gene: TRBV6-6; j_gene: TRBJ2-7; abundance: .; len: 15; d_gene: TRBD1; CDR3aa: CASDPGQGASYEQYF; CDR3nt: TGTGCCAGTGACCCGGGACAGGGGGCCTCCTACGAGCAGTACTTC
v_gene: TRBV11-2; j_gene: TRBJ2-5; abundance: .; len: 15; d_gene: .; CDR3aa: CASSLTGSGQETQYF; CDR3nt: TGTGCCAGCAGCTTAACCGGATCGGGACAAGAGACCCAGTACTTC
v_gene: TRBV19; j_gene: TRBJ2-6; abundance: .; len: 15; d_gene: .; CDR3aa: CASSPLSSGANVLTF; CDR3nt: TGTGCCAGTAGCCCTCTGAGCTCTGGGGCCAACGTCCTGACTTTC
v_gene: TRBV10-1; j_gene: TRBJ1-1; abundance: .; len: 15; d_gene: .; CDR3aa: CASSALGVGGTEAFF; CDR3nt: TGCGCCAGCAGTGCCCTCGGGGTCGGTGGTACTGAAGCTTTCTTT
v_gene: TRBV19; j_gene: TRBJ2-7; abundance: .; len: 14; d_gene: .; CDR3aa: CASSMYGSSYEQYF; CDR3nt: TGTGCCAGTAGTATGTACGGAAGCTCCTACGAGCAGTACTTC
v_gene: TRBV6-4; j_gene: TRBJ2-5; abundance: few; len: 14; d_gene: .; CDR3aa: CASRLAANSGTQYF; CDR3nt: TGTGCCAGCAGACTAGCTGCCAATTCGGGGACCCAGTACTTC
v_gene: TRBV19; j_gene: TRBJ1-2; abundance: .; len: 13; d_gene: .; CDR3aa: CASSTDLLRGYTF; CDR3nt: TGTGCCAGTAGTACGGACCTTCTTCGGGGCTACACCTTC
v_gene: TRBV6-1; j_gene: TRBJ1-5; abundance: few; len: 14; d_gene: .; CDR3aa: CASSEIPGNQPQHF; CDR3nt: TGTGCCAGCAGTGAAATCCCGGGCAATCAGCCCCAGCATTTT
v_gene: TRBV18; j_gene: TRBJ2-7; abundance: .; len: 14; d_gene: .; CDR3aa: CASSPGERAYEQYF; CDR3nt: TGTGCCAGCTCACCTGGCGAGAGGGCCTACGAGCAGTACTTC
v_gene: TRBV5-1; j_gene: TRBJ1-1; abundance: .; len: 12; d_gene: .; CDR3aa: CASSLTTTEAFF; CDR3nt: TGCGCCAGCAGCTTAACTACCACTGAAGCTTTCTTT
v_gene: TRBV5-1; j_gene: TRBJ2-3; abundance: .; len: 16; d_gene: TRBD1; CDR3aa: CASSSYTGGPTDTQYF; CDR3nt: TGCGCCAGCAGCTCATATACAGGGGGTCCAACAGATACGCAGTATTTT
v_gene: TRBV19; j_gene: TRBJ2-5; abundance: .; len: 13; d_gene: .; CDR3aa: CASSIRGPETQYF; CDR3nt: TGTGCCAGTAGTATTCGCGGGCCAGAGACCCAGTACTTC
v_gene: TRBV21-1; j_gene: TRBJ2-6; abundance: once; len: 15; d_gene: .; CDR3aa: CASSNSCSGANVLTF; CDR3nt: TGTGCCAGCAGCAATTCTTGCTCTGGGGCCAACGTCCTGACTTTC
v_gene: TRBV28; j_gene: TRBJ2-2; abundance: once; len: 15; d_gene: TRBD1; CDR3aa: CASRSPGTGSRELFF; CDR3nt: TGTGCCAGCAGAAGTCCCGGGACAGGCAGTAGGGAGCTGTTTTTT
v_gene: TRBV5-1; j_gene: TRBJ2-2; abundance: .; len: 14; d_gene: .; CDR3aa: CASSPGTDTGELFF; CDR3nt: TGCGCCAGCAGCCCGGGGACTGACACCGGGGAGCTGTTTTTT
v_gene: TRBV19; j_gene: TRBJ2-5; abundance: .; len: 12; d_gene: .; CDR3aa: CASTDLQETQYF; CDR3nt: TGTGCCAGTACCGACCTACAAGAGACCCAGTACTTC
v_gene: TRBV5-1; j_gene: TRBJ2-1; abundance: .; len: 13; d_gene: .; CDR3aa: CASSLVPGYEQFF; CDR3nt: TGCGCCAGCAGCTTGGTTCCGGGGTATGAGCAGTTCTTC
v_gene: TRBV11-2; j_gene: TRBJ2-3; abundance: .; len: 16; d_gene: .; CDR3aa: CASSLSLSSSTDTQYF; CDR3nt: TGTGCCAGCAGCTTATCTCTCAGTTCTAGCACAGATACGCAGTATTTT
v_gene: TRBV6-1; j_gene: TRBJ2-3; abundance: .; len: 14; d_gene: .; CDR3aa: CASRPTGNTDTQYF; CDR3nt: TGTGCCAGCAGGCCAACAGGGAACACAGATACGCAGTATTTT
v_gene: TRBV7-7; j_gene: TRBJ2-7; abundance: few; len: 13; d_gene: .; CDR3aa: CASSPRRVGEQYF; CDR3nt: TGTGCCAGCAGCCCTCGGAGGGTAGGCGAGCAGTACTTC
v_gene: TRBV5-1; j_gene: TRBJ2-5; abundance: .; len: 15; d_gene: .; CDR3aa: CASSLARQGQETQYF; CDR3nt: TGCGCCAGCAGCTTGGCTAGGCAGGGCCAAGAGACCCAGTACTTC
v_gene: TRBV11-2; j_gene: TRBJ1-1; abundance: few; len: 14; d_gene: TRBD1; CDR3aa: CASSPQGGVGEAFF; CDR3nt: TGTGCCAGCAGCCCCCAGGGGGGGGTGGGTGAAGCTTTCTTT
v_gene: TRBV6-1; j_gene: TRBJ2-7; abundance: few; len: 13; d_gene: .; CDR3aa: CASRNYESYEQYF; CDR3nt: TGTGCCAGCCGGAACTATGAATCCTACGAGCAGTACTTC
v_gene: TRBV27; j_gene: TRBJ2-7; abundance: .; len: 14; d_gene: TRBD2; CDR3aa: CASQRASGSYEQYF; CDR3nt: TGTGCCAGCCAGCGGGCTAGCGGGAGTTACGAGCAGTACTTC
v_gene: TRBV5-4; j_gene: TRBJ2-6; abundance: once; len: 18; d_gene: .; CDR3aa: CASSFKFSGSAGANVLTF; CDR3nt: TGTGCCAGCAGCTTTAAGTTTTCCGGGTCGGCTGGGGCCAACGTCCTGACTTTC
v_gene: TRBV28; j_gene: TRBJ1-2; abundance: .; len: 13; d_gene: .; CDR3aa: CASRAGQKEGYTF; CDR3nt: TGTGCCAGCAGGGCCGGACAGAAGGAGGGCTACACCTTC
v_gene: TRBV6-5; j_gene: TRBJ1-5; abundance: .; len: 14; d_gene: TRBD1; CDR3aa: CASRNRDSLRPQHF; CDR3nt: TGTGCCAGCAGAAACCGGGACAGCTTGCGGCCCCAGCATTTT
v_gene: TRBV6-1; j_gene: TRBJ2-5; abundance: .; len: 15; d_gene: .; CDR3aa: CASSELVGSQETQYF; CDR3nt: TGTGCCAGCAGTGAATTAGTGGGTTCCCAAGAGACCCAGTACTTC
v_gene: TRBV6-1; j_gene: TRBJ1-1; abundance: .; len: 14; d_gene: TRBD1; CDR3aa: CASSVSSGGTEAFF; CDR3nt: TGTGCCAGCAGTGTTTCTTCAGGGGGCACTGAAGCTTTCTTT
v_gene: TRBV19; j_gene: TRBJ2-7; abundance: .; len: 11; d_gene: TRBD1; CDR3aa: CASSQGDEQYF; CDR3nt: TGTGCCAGTAGTCAGGGGGACGAGCAGTACTTC
v_gene: TRBV6-5; j_gene: TRBJ2-3; abundance: few; len: 13; d_gene: .; CDR3aa: CASSGLFADTQYF; CDR3nt: TGTGCCAGCAGCGGGTTATTCGCAGATACGCAGTATTTT
v_gene: TRBV5-1; j_gene: TRBJ2-1; abundance: few; len: 14; d_gene: TRBD2; CDR3aa: CASSFGTSGNEQFF; CDR3nt: TGCGCCAGCAGCTTTGGGACTAGCGGGAATGAGCAGTTCTTC
v_gene: TRBV5-1; j_gene: TRBJ2-1; abundance: .; len: 16; d_gene: .; CDR3aa: CASSKSFRGSDNEQFF; CDR3nt: TGCGCCAGCAGCAAGAGTTTCAGAGGATCAGACAATGAGCAGTTCTTC
v_gene: TRBV5-1; j_gene: TRBJ2-2; abundance: .; len: 14; d_gene: .; CDR3aa: CASSTSGDAGELFF; CDR3nt: TGCGCCAGCAGCACCTCAGGGGACGCCGGGGAGCTGTTTTTT
v_gene: TRBV11-2; j_gene: TRBJ2-7; abundance: .; len: 13; d_gene: .; CDR3aa: CASRQPGSYEQYF; CDR3nt: TGTGCCAGCAGGCAACCGGGGTCCTACGAGCAGTACTTC
v_gene: TRBV10-3; j_gene: TRBJ2-4; abundance: .; len: 13; d_gene: TRBD1; CDR3aa: CAISGDRQNIQYF; CDR3nt: TGTGCCATCAGTGGGGACAGGCAAAACATTCAGTACTTC
v_gene: TRBV6-1; j_gene: TRBJ1-3; abundance: .; len: 15; d_gene: .; CDR3aa: CASSAGGVRGNTIYF; CDR3nt: TGTGCCAGCAGCGCTGGGGGGGTGCGCGGAAACACCATATATTTT
v_gene: TRBV6-5; j_gene: TRBJ2-6; abundance: few; len: 15; d_gene: .; CDR3aa: CASSSEARGANVLTF; CDR3nt: TGTGCCAGCAGTTCGGAGGCGAGAGGGGCCAACGTCCTGACTTTC
v_gene: TRBV4-2; j_gene: TRBJ2-2; abundance: .; len: 15; d_gene: .; CDR3aa: CASSQGGVDVGELFF; CDR3nt: TGTGCCAGCAGCCAAGGAGGAGTCGACGTCGGGGAGCTGTTTTTT
v_gene: TRBV21-1; j_gene: TRBJ2-2; abundance: .; len: 19; d_gene: .; CDR3aa: CASSKEHEPGFIFDGELFF; CDR3nt: TGTGCCAGCAGCAAAGAACATGAACCGGGATTCATTTTTGACGGGGAGCTGTTTTTT
v_gene: TRBV7-6; j_gene: TRBJ2-1; abundance: .; len: 17; d_gene: TRBD1; CDR3aa: CASSLVPPTGQLYEQFF; CDR3nt: TGTGCCAGCAGCTTAGTCCCCCCAACGGGACAGCTCTATGAGCAGTTCTTC
v_gene: TRBV28; j_gene: TRBJ1-3; abundance: .; len: 13; d_gene: .; CDR3aa: CASSLAQGNTIYF; CDR3nt: TGTGCCAGCAGTTTGGCACAGGGAAACACCATATATTTT
v_gene: TRBV2; j_gene: TRBJ2-2; abundance: few; len: 13; d_gene: .; CDR3aa: CASSGLLTGELFF; CDR3nt: TGTGCCAGCAGTGGCCTACTCACCGGGGAGCTGTTTTTT